A single sample gave rise to the 27 T cell receptor beta chains below, sequenced in a study of blood T cell repertoires in COVID-19 (dated by TCRdb to about 2020). Library preparation was by the immunoSEQ multiplex PCR assay. TCRdb took this table from immuneACCESS and kept in-frame rearrangements with V and J called. Such tables lack part of the clones; where checked against another copy, unresolved V genes explain under half of the gap, and the rest is unexplained. Across this sample there are 430,000 or so clones, with more than 70% seen only once. The ten largest clones represent 1.4% to 1.5% of the sample. The sample taken for sequencing was PBMCs or T cells enriched from blood (not recorded which). The receptors shown here come from a woman in her late teens or twenties who had been exposed to COVID-19.

This rearrangement joins TRBV3-1 (or the pseudogene TRBV3-2) to TRBJ2-3, with 8 bases identical to TRBD1. CDR1 LGHDT and CDR2 YNNKEL come from the germline V gene (reference sequence). J gave up 2 bases and V 1 base, and 2 bases lay outside the gene matches. The CDR3 is made up of 15 amino acids. This chain's CDR3 is CASSQGQGPTDTQYF. As DNA, the CDR3 is TGTGCCAGCAGCCAAGGACAGGGGCCCACAGATACGCAGTATTTT.

This clone was detected only a few times. The gene calls are TRBV7-2 and TRBJ1-3, with 7 nucleotides matching TRBD1. V trimming: 1 base; J trimming: 8 bases; junction bases outside the gene matches: 14. The V gene's germline CDR1 is SGHTA and CDR2 FQGNSA. The CDR3 spans 17 residues. CDR3 residues: CASSLGSRQGLRDTIYF. Written as DNA, the CDR3 is TGTGCCAGCAGCTTAGGAAGTCGACAGGGTCTGCGGGACACCATATATTTT.

The chain carries TRBV19 and TRBJ2-5; TRBD1 is a possible D gene (6 bases). Germline-derived CDR1 and CDR2 are LNHDA and SQIVND (reference sequence). V lost 3 bases, J lost 3 bases, and 8 bases lay in between. The CDR3 is 13 residues long. CDR3: CASSIGQKETQYF. The CDR3 DNA follows: TGTGCCAGTAGTATTGGACAGAAAGAGACCCAGTACTTC.

The sample holds one count of this clone. The chain is built from TRBV20-1 and TRBJ2-7, with D possibly TRBD2 on 5 matching bases. Germline CDR1 and CDR2: DFQATT and SNEGSKA (reference sequence). V lost 3 bases, J lost 3 bases, and 12 bases lay in between. There are 13 residues in the CDR3. CDR3 DNA: TGCAGTGCTAGTCCCCGGGAAAACTACGAGCAGTACTTC. Translating gives CSASPRENYEQYF.

V is TRBV11-2 and J is TRBJ2-7, with D unresolved. Germline V gene lookup returns CDR1 SGHAT and CDR2 FQNNGV. The V and J ends lost 5 bases and 2 bases respectively, with 10 bases between them. The CDR3 is made up of 13 amino acids. The CDR3 region has the DNA TGTGCCAGCAGCCTCCCCGGAGCCTACGAGCAGTACTTC. Translating gives CASSLPGAYEQYF.

This clone has just one count. The chain has TRBV29-1 and TRBJ2-2; 13 bases match TRBD2. This CDR3 has 14 amino acids. CDR1 SQVTM and CDR2 ANQGSEA come from the germline V gene. J gave up 6 bases and V 6 bases, and 4 bases lay outside the gene matches. For the CDR3, the DNA is TGCAGCGTCAGGACTAGCGGGAGCCCCGGGGAGCTGTTTTTT. Translated, it gives CSVRTSGSPGELFF.

The rearrangement uses TRBV5-4 and TRBJ2-7; D is perhaps TRBD1 (5 bases). CDR3 length: 14 residues. Trimming stripped 1 base from V and 3 bases from J, with 11 bases between. Germline CDR1 and CDR2: SGHNT and YYREEE (reference sequence). The CDR3 DNA sequence: TGTGCCAGCAGCTTGAAGGGGAAAGTCTACGAGCAGTACTTC. Translation: CASSLKGKVYEQYF. Looking up the rest from reference TRBV5-4 and TRBJ2-7 gives the full variable domain: ETGVTQSPTHLIKTRGQQVTLRCSSQSGHNTVSWYQQALGQGPQFIFQYYREEENGRGNFPPRFSGLQFPNYSSELNVNALELDDSALYLCASSLKGKVYEQYFGPGTRLTVT.

J is TRBJ1-1 and V is TRBV15; D call uncertain. V gave up 1 base and J gave up 5 bases, with 8 bases separating them. Germline V CDR1 and CDR2: LNHNV, YYDKDF (reference sequence). This CDR3 is built from 13 residues. The chain's CDR3 is CATSRGGGTEAFF. Written as DNA, the CDR3 is TGTGCCACCAGCAGAGGGGGAGGAACTGAAGCTTTCTTT.

This chain connects TRBV12-3 or TRBV12-4 to TRBJ2-7; D uncertain. Trimming removed 3 bases from V and 9 bases from J, with 9 bases in between. The CDR3 is 11 amino acids. CDR3 DNA sequence: TGTGCCAGCAGTTTTGGGCTGGGGCAGTACTTC. Residues: CASSFGLGQYF.

The chain links TRBV9 to TRBJ2-6, with D possibly matching TRBD1 (6 bases). V lost 1 base and J 1 base, leaving 15 bases between the germline ends. This CDR3 contains 18 residues. Per the germline V gene, CDR1 is SGDLS and CDR2 is YYNGEE. CDR3 residues: CASSVPTGWDSGANVLTF. As DNA, the CDR3 is TGTGCCAGCAGCGTACCGACAGGTTGGGATTCTGGGGCCAACGTCCTGACTTTC.

The V gene is TRBV4-1, the J gene TRBJ1-3; no definite D call. From germline, CDR1 is MGHRA and CDR2 YSYEKL. The CDR3 has 15 residues. Trimming took 0 bases from V and 3 from J, leaving 9 bases between them. This chain's CDR3 is CASSQDFSGGNTIYF. CDR3 DNA: TGCGCCAGCAGCCAAGATTTTTCCGGTGGAAACACCATATATTTT.

The chain combines TRBV5-8 with TRBJ2-7; the D gene is possibly TRBD1 (6 bases). Germline lookup yields CDR1 SGHTS and CDR2 YDEGEE. Trimming pared 0 bases from V and 5 bases from J, leaving 12 bases between. The CDR3 runs 14 residues. CDR3 DNA: TGTGCCAGCAGCTTGGGGGGGCTGGTGAACGAGCAGTACTTC. This translates into CASSLGGLVNEQYF.

This rearrangement joins TRBV6-4 to TRBJ2-1; TRBD2 matches at 11 bases. The CDR3 consists of 14 residues. With V trimmed by 7 bases and J by 9 bases, 8 bases remained unmatched. Germline values: CDR1 MRHNA, CDR2 SNTAGT. For the CDR3, the DNA is TGTGCCAGCACAACTAGCGGGGGTGCGGGTGAGCAGTTCTTC. Its protein product is CASTTSGGAGEQFF.

The sample holds a few counts of this clone. The genes are TRBV5-1 and TRBJ2-1, with TRBD2 matching 12 bases. The V gene end was trimmed by 4 bases and the J gene end by 4 bases; junction bases not matched to a gene: 3. Germline assignment: CDR1 SGHRS and CDR2 YFSETQ. This CDR3 is built from 15 residues. CDR3 region: CASSQTSGGYNEQFF. The CDR3 nucleotides read TGCGCCAGCAGCCAAACTAGCGGGGGGTACAATGAGCAGTTCTTC.

As to this clone: The junction departs from the called germline gene at one end, perhaps through a read error. The rearrangement uses TRBV27 and TRBJ2-7; the match to TRBD1 covers 8 bases. CDR3 length: 15 amino acids. Germline assignment: CDR1 MNHEY and CDR2 SMNVEV (reference sequence). CDR3 in amino acids: CASSVSGTGDYEQYF. The CDR3, as DNA: TGTGCCAGCAGTGTATCCGGGACAGGTGATTACGAGCAGTACTTC.

V gene TRBV7-3 combines with J gene TRBJ2-2, with 11 bases matching TRBD1. The CDR3 length is 14 residues. V trimming: 3 bases; J trimming: 6 bases; junction bases outside the gene matches: 0. Germline V gene sequence: CDR1 SGHTA, CDR2 FQGTGA. The CDR3 bases are TGTGCCAGCAGCTTGGACAGGGGGCCCGGGGAGCTGTTTTTT. Its protein is CASSLDRGPGELFF.

The chain has TRBV2 and TRBJ1-2; TRBD1 matches at 9 bases. The CDR3 contains 14 residues. The V segment lost 6 bases and the J segment 10 bases; nucleotides outside the gene matches: 12. Per the germline V gene, CDR1 is SNHLY and CDR2 is FYNNEI. The CDR3 loop reads CASRETPGTGIYTF. The CDR3 region has the DNA TGTGCCAGCAGGGAAACCCCCGGGACAGGGATCTACACCTTC.

This sequence joins TRBV6-6 and TRBJ2-4, with D maybe TRBD1 (5 bases). The CDR3 has 13 amino acids. Between the trimmed V and J ends, which lost 7 bases and 2 bases, there was a span of 9 bases. Germline-derived CDR1 and CDR2 are MNHNY and SVGAGI (reference sequence). CDR3 region: CASNPGSKNIQYF. CDR3 DNA: TGTGCCAGCAACCCAGGGTCCAAAAACATTCAGTACTTC.

The rearrangement uses TRBV7-2 and TRBJ1-4; tentatively, D is TRBD1 (5 bases). The CDR3 spans 14 residues. The germline gives CDR1 SGHTA, CDR2 FQGNSA. V was cut by 5 bases and J by 6 bases, with 13 bases left in between. CDR3 sequence (DNA): TGTGCCAGCAGCCCCCATTGGGGGGATGAAAAACTGTTTTTT. Translation gives CASSPHWGDEKLFF.

The CDR3 nucleotides are TGTGCCAGCAGCTTAGGTGGGACAGGTTACGAGCAGTACTTC. This encodes CASSLGGTGYEQYF. The chain recombines TRBV7-6 with TRBJ2-7; 8 bases are shared with TRBD1. Trimming cost V 1 base and J 4 bases; bases outside gene matches: 3. This CDR3 region has 14 residues. The germline CDR1 and CDR2 sequences are SGHVS and FNYEAQ.

The chain recombines TRBV30 with TRBJ1-1; D is unresolved. Trimming pared 4 bases from V and 5 bases from J, leaving 14 bases between. The CDR3 spans 13 residues. Germline CDR1 reads GTSNPN; CDR2 reads SVGIG (reference sequence). CDR3: CAWTPPYITEAFF. In DNA, the CDR3 is TGTGCCTGGACTCCGCCCTATATAACTGAAGCTTTCTTT.

The chain links TRBV6-1 to TRBJ2-5, with 10 nucleotides matching TRBD1. The CDR3 is made up of 15 amino acids. Germline-derived CDR1 and CDR2 are MNHNS and SASEGT. V was pared by 3 bases and J by 5 bases, with 6 bases of the junction left unmatched. CDR3 loop: CASSETGGLVETQYF. The CDR3 nucleotides are TGTGCCAGCAGTGAGACAGGGGGCTTAGTGGAGACCCAGTACTTC.

This CDR3 reads CASSGQGADTQYF. The CDR3 coding sequence is TGTGCCAGCAGCGGACAGGGGGCGGATACGCAGTATTTT. V usage is TRBV7-2 and J usage is TRBJ2-3, with 11 bases fitting TRBD1. V shed 5 bases, J shed 6 bases, and the junction held 1 base outside the gene matches. The CDR3 has 13 amino acids. CDR1 and CDR2 (germline): SGHTA, FQGNSA. The full variable domain, in which reference TRBV7-2 and TRBJ2-3 provide the parts outside the CDR3, is GAGVSQSPSNKVTEKGKDVELRCDPISGHTALYWYRQSLGQGLEFLIYFQGNSAPDKSGLPSDRFSAERTGGSVSTLTIQRTQQEDSAVYLCASSGQGADTQYFGPGTRLTVL.

Notes on this clone: Other DNA sequences in the same sample also yield this CDR3. CDR3 DNA sequence: TGTGCCACCAGCAGAGCCAGTACTGAAGCTTTCTTT. This sequence encodes CATSRASTEAFF. The chain combines TRBV15 with TRBJ1-1, with D unclear. Germline loops: CDR1 LNHNV, CDR2 YYDKDF (reference sequence). CDR3 length equals 12 residues. The V gene lost 1 base and the J gene lost 5 bases, with 5 bases spanning the gap.

The chain employs TRBV5-6 and TRBJ1-6; perhaps TRBD1 as D (5 bases). Looked up from germline, CDR1 is SGHDT and CDR2 is YYEEEE. This CDR3 is built from 15 residues. Trimming removed 2 bases at V and 8 bases at J, with 14 bases between. The CDR3 bases are TGTGCCAGCAGCTTTTCTGGTCAGGGTTATTCACCCCTCCACTTT. Protein: CASSFSGQGYSPLHF.

The chain is built from TRBV7-2 and TRBJ2-7, with D perhaps TRBD1 (6 bases). This CDR3 region has 14 residues. Deletions cut 0 bases from V and 4 bases from J, with 10 bases between. Germline V gene data show CDR1 as SGHTA and CDR2 as FQGNSA. CDR3 DNA sequence: TGTGCCAGCAGCTTAGCTACAGGGCCGTACGAGCAGTACTTC. It codes for CASSLATGPYEQYF.

The V call is TRBV2, the J call TRBJ1-2, with 9 positions matching TRBD1. The CDR3 is 16 amino acids. The V gene's germline CDR1 is SNHLY and CDR2 FYNNEI. Unmatched junction bases numbered 16, after V lost 10 bases and J lost 4 bases. The CDR3 DNA reads as TGTGCCACTCACCCAGATCGGGACAGGGATCCCTATGGCTACACCTTC. Its translation is CATHPDRDRDPYGYTF.